The sequence of this T cell receptor beta chain was determined in a study of T cell responses to AZD1222 COVID-19 vaccine. Germline lookup yields CDR1 SEHNR and CDR2 FQNEAQ (reference sequence). Between the trimmed V and J ends, which lost 1 base and 8 bases, there was a span of 11 bases. The CDR3 has 13 residues. This clone has a single count. Assay: immunoSEQ multiplex PCR; the TCRdb copy retains only in-frame clones and omits some. The sample consists of fewer than 110,000 clones, approximately 88% of them appearing once. This sample comprised peripheral blood, obtained on day 0 of AZD1222 vaccination. This receptor was taken from an adult in good health. The chain is built from TRBV7-9 and TRBJ1-2; the D gene is possibly TRBD1 (5 bases). CDR3 sequence (DNA): TGTGCCAGCAGCTTAGAATCAGGGCACGGCTACACCTTC. It specifies CASSLESGHGYTF.